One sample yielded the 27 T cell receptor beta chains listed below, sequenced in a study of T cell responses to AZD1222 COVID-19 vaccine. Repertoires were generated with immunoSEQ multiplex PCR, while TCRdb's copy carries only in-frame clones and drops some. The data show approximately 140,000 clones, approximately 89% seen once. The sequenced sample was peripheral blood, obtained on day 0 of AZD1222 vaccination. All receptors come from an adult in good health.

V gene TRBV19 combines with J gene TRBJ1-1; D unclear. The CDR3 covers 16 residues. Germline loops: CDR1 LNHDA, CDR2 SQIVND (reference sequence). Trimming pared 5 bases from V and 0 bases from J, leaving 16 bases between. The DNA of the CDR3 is TGTGCCAGTAGTCCCCCTGGGTTCACCTTGAACACTGAAGCTTTCTTT. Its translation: CASSPPGFTLNTEAFF.

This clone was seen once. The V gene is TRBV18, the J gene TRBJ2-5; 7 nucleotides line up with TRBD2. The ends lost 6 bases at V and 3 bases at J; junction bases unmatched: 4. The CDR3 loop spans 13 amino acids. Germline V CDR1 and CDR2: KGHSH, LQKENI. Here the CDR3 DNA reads TGTGCCAGCTCGTCTAGCGGAGAAGAGACCCAGTACTTC. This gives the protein CASSSSGEETQYF.

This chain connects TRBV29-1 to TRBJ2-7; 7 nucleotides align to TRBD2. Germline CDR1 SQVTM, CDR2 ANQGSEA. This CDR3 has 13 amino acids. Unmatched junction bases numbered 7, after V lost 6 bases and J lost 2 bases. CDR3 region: CSVAGLLTYEQYF. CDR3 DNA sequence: TGCAGCGTAGCGGGACTGTTGACCTACGAGCAGTACTTC.

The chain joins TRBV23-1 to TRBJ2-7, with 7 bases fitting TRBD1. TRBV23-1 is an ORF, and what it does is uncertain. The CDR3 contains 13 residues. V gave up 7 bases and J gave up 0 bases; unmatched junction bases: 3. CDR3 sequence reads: CASKGQSSYEQYF. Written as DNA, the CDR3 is TGCGCCAGCAAGGGACAGAGCTCCTACGAGCAGTACTTC.

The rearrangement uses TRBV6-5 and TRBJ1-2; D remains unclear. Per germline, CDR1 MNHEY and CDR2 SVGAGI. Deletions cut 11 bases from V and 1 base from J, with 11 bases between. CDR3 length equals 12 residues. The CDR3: CACSRGNYGYTF. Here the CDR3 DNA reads TGTGCCTGTTCCCGGGGTAACTATGGCTACACCTTC.

CDR3 region: CASSLGAISYNSPLHF. In nucleotides, the CDR3 is TGTGCCAGCAGCTTGGGGGCAATCTCCTATAATTCACCCCTCCACTTT. The chain combines TRBV5-4 with TRBJ1-6; D ambiguous. The germline gives CDR1 SGHNT, CDR2 YYREEE (reference sequence). This CDR3 comprises 16 residues. Trimming removed 0 bases from V and 0 bases from J, with 7 bases in between. The full variable domain, its missing parts supplied by reference TRBV5-4 and TRBJ1-6, is ETGVTQSPTHLIKTRGQQVTLRCSSQSGHNTVSWYQQALGQGPQFIFQYYREEENGRGNFPPRFSGLQFPNYSSELNVNALELDDSALYLCASSLGAISYNSPLHFGNGTRLTVT.

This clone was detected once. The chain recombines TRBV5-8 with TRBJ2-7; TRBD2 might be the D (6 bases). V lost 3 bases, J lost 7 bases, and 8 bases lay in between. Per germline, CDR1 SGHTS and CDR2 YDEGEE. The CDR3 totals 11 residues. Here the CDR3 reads CASSWGGEQYF. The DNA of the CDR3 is TGTGCCAGCAGCTGGGGAGGAGAGCAGTACTTC.

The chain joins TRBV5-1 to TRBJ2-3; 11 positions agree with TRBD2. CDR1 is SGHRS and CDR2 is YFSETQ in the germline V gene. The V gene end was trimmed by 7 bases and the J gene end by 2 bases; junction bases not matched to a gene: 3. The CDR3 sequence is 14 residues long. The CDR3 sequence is CASRLAGPTDTQYF. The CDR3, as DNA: TGCGCCAGCCGACTAGCGGGACCCACAGATACGCAGTATTTT.

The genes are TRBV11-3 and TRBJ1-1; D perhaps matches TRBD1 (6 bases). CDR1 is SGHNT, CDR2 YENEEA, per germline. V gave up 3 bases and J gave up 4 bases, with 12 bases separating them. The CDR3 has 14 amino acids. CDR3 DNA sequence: TGTGCCAGCAGCTTTTCAGGGGTGGGCACTGAAGCTTTCTTT. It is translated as CASSFSGVGTEAFF. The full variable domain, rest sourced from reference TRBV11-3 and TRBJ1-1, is EAGVVQSPRYKIIEKKQPVAFWCNPISGHNTLYWYLQNLGQGPELLIRYENEEAVDDSQLPKDRFSAERLKGVDSTLKIQPAELGDSAVYLCASSFSGVGTEAFFGQGTRLTVV.

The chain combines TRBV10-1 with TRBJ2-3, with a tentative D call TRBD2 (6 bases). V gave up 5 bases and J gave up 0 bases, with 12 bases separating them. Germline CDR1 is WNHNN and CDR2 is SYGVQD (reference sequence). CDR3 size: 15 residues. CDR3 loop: CASSRLATSTDTQYF. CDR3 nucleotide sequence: TGCGCCAGCAGTCGGCTAGCGACTAGCACAGATACGCAGTATTTT.

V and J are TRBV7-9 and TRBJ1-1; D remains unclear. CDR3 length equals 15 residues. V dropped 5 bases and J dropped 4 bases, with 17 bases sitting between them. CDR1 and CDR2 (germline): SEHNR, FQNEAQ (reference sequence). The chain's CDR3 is CASSRKDTWATEAFF. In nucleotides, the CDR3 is TGTGCCAGCAGCAGGAAAGACACATGGGCCACTGAAGCTTTCTTT.

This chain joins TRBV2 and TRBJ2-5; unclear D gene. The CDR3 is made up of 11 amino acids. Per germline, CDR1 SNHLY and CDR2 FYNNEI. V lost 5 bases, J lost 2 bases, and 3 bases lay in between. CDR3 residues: CASSPQETQYF. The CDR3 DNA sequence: TGTGCCAGCAGTCCACAAGAGACCCAGTACTTC.

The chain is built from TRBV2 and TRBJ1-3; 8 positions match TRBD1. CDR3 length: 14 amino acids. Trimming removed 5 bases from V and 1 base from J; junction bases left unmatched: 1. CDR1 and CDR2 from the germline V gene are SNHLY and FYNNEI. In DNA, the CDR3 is TGTGCCAGCAGTCGGACAGGGTCTGGAAACACCATATATTTT. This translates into CASSRTGSGNTIYF.

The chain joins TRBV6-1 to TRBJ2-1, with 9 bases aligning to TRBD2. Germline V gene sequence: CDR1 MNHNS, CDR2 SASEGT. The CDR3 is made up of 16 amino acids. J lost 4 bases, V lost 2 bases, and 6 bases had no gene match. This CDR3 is CASSERTSGPYNEQFF. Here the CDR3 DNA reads TGTGCCAGCAGTGAACGTACTAGCGGGCCATACAATGAGCAGTTCTTC.

CDR3 in amino acids: CASSLTTASSYNEQFF. The CDR3 nucleotides read TGCGCCAGCAGCTTAACGACCGCGAGCTCCTACAATGAGCAGTTCTTC. The gene calls are TRBV5-1 and TRBJ2-1; D unresolved. The V and J ends lost 2 bases and 0 bases respectively, with 12 bases between them. This CDR3 is built from 16 residues. The germline gives CDR1 SGHRS, CDR2 YFSETQ.

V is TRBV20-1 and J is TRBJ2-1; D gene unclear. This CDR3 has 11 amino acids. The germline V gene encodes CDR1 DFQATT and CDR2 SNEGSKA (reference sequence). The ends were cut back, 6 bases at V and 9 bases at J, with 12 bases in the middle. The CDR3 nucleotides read TGCAGTGCCCTTCCGTCGGTTGAGCAGTTCTTC. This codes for CSALPSVEQFF.

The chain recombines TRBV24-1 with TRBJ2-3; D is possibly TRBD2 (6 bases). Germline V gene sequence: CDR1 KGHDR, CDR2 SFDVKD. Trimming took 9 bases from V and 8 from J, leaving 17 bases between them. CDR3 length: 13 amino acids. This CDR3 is CATAGNRHGTQYF. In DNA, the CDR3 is TGTGCCACCGCGGGAAACAGACACGGTACGCAGTATTTT.

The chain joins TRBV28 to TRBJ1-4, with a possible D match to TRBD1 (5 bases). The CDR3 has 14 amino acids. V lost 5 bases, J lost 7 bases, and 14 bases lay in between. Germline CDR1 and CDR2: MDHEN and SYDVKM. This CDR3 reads CASSRQLGSEKLFF. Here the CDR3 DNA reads TGTGCCAGCAGTCGACAGCTTGGCTCTGAAAAACTGTTTTTT.

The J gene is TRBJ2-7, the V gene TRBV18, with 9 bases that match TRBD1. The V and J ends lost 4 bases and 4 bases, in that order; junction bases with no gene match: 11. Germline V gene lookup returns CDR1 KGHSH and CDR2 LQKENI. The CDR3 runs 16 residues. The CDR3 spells CASSLRTGTGYYEQYF. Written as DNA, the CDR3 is TGTGCCAGCTCACTCAGAACTGGGACAGGGTATTACGAGCAGTACTTC.

CDR3 in amino acids: CASSLGHLNEKLFF. In DNA, the CDR3 is TGTGCCAGCAGCTTAGGCCATCTTAACGAAAAACTGTTTTTT. This chain connects TRBV11-3 to TRBJ1-4; D not resolved. Germline V gene data show CDR1 as SGHNT and CDR2 as YENEEA. The CDR3 totals 14 residues. V was trimmed by 1 base and J by 8 bases, leaving 11 bases between them.

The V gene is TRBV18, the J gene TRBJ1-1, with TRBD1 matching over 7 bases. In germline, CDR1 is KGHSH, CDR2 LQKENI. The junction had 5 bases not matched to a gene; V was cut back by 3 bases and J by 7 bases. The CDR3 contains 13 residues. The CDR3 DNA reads TGTGCCAGCTCACCTAACCGGGACAGTGAAGCTTTCTTT. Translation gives CASSPNRDSEAFF.

CDR3 in amino acids: CASSGGFNTEAFF. CDR3 bases: TGTGCCAGCAGTGGCGGCTTCAACACTGAAGCTTTCTTT. The gene calls are TRBV2 and TRBJ1-1; no reliable D call. V dropped 4 bases and J dropped 2 bases, with 8 bases sitting between them. This CDR3 comprises 13 residues. The germline gives CDR1 SNHLY, CDR2 FYNNEI.

This CDR3 is CASSSRPMNTEAFF. The CDR3 DNA follows: TGCGCCAGCAGCTCTCGACCCATGAACACTGAAGCTTTCTTT. The V call is TRBV5-1, the J call TRBJ1-1; D is unclear. V lost 3 bases, J lost 0 bases, and 9 bases lay in between. This CDR3 contains 14 residues. CDR1 is SGHRS, CDR2 YFSETQ, per germline.

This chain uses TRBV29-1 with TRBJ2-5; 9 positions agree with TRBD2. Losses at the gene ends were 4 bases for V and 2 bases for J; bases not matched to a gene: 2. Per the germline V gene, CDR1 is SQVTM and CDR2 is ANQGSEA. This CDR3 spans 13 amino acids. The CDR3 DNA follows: TGCAGCGTTGGACTAGCGGAACAAGAGACCCAGTACTTC. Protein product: CSVGLAEQETQYF.

This CDR3 is CASSPEGHEKLFF. The CDR3 DNA sequence: TGTGCCAGCAGTCCCGAGGGTCATGAAAAACTGTTTTTT. This rearrangement joins TRBV7-9 to TRBJ1-4; no clear D. CDR3 length: 13 amino acids. CDR1 is SEHNR and CDR2 is FQNEAQ in the germline V gene (reference sequence). V was shortened by 6 bases and J by 6 bases, with 11 bases between the two germline ends.

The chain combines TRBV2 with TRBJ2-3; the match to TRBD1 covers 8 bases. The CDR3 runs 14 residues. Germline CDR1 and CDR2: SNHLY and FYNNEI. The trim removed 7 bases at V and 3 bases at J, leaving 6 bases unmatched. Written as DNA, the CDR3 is TGTGCCAGCACCGGACAGGGCCCGACAGATACGCAGTATTTT. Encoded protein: CASTGQGPTDTQYF.

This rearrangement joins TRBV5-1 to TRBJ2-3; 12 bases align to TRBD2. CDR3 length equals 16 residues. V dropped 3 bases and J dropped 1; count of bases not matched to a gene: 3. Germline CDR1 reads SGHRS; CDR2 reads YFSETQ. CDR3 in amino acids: CASSSRLAGGTDTQYF. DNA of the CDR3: TGCGCCAGCAGCTCCAGACTAGCGGGGGGCACAGATACGCAGTATTTT.